These 23 T cell receptor beta chains came from one sample sequenced in a study of identical twins. TCRdb itself ran the 5' RACE reads through MiXCR, one entry per CDR3 protein. The data hold about 1.7 million distinct CDR3 sequences, with under 35% observed a single time. Input material: cord blood. These receptors all stem from a newborn girl in good health.

The chain uses TRBV20-1 and TRBJ2-7, with D hard to call. Germline V gives CDR1 DFQATT, CDR2 SNEGSKA (reference sequence). The V end was cut by 2 bases, the J end by 6 bases, with 11 bases between. This CDR3 has 12 residues. In nucleotides, the CDR3 is TGCAGTGCTAGATCTTTCTTGGCCGAGCAGTACTTC. Translation: CSARSFLAEQYF.

This clonotype occurred a few times. This rearrangement joins TRBV27 to TRBJ1-5; 8 nucleotides match TRBD1. The CDR3 has 17 amino acids. From germline, CDR1 is MNHEY and CDR2 SMNVEV (reference sequence). V trimming: 0 bases; J trimming: 4 bases; junction bases outside the gene matches: 8. CDR3 nucleotide sequence: TGTGCCAGCAGTTTATCGATGGGACAGGCTCGAAATCAGCCCCAGCATTTT. This sequence encodes CASSLSMGQARNQPQHF.

The chain joins TRBV6-2 or TRBV6-3 to TRBJ2-1; D perhaps matches TRBD1 (5 bases). The CDR3 is 15 residues long. V was cut by 0 bases and J by 4 bases, with 10 bases left in between. Germline-derived CDR1 and CDR2 are MNHEY and SVGEGT. CDR3 DNA sequence: TGTGCCAGCAGTTACTCCCGATCAGGGTACAATGAGCAGTTCTTC. Translated: CASSYSRSGYNEQFF.

This clonotype turned up a few times. Relative to the germline gene, one junction end is altered; a read error may explain this. CDR3 in amino acids: CAWSVTRGNKQFF. The CDR3 DNA follows: TGTGCCTGGAGTGTAACCCGAGGCAATAAGCAGTTCTTC. The V and J genes are TRBV30 and TRBJ2-1, with unresolved D. The CDR3 has 13 residues. From germline, CDR1 is GTSNPN and CDR2 SVGIG (reference sequence).

This clonotype was seen a few times. This chain uses TRBV5-1 with TRBJ2-5; the D is unclear. CDR3 length: 15 residues. Germline V lookup: CDR1 SGHRS, CDR2 YFSETQ. V was shortened by 1 base and J by 1 base, with 11 bases between the two germline ends. For the CDR3, the DNA is TGCGCCAGCAGCTTGATTCCCACGGGCCAAGAGACCCAGTACTTC. Its protein is CASSLIPTGQETQYF.

The genes are TRBV20-1 and TRBJ2-3, with TRBD2 identical over 9 bases. Germline V gene lookup returns CDR1 DFQATT and CDR2 SNEGSKA (reference sequence). This CDR3 contains 16 residues. V lost 0 bases to trimming and J lost 5 bases; unmatched junction nucleotides: 9. In DNA form, the CDR3 reads TGCAGTGCTAGAGACCCGACTAGCGGAGATTTAGATACGCAGTATTTT. This codes for CSARDPTSGDLDTQYF.

This chain joins TRBV12-3 or TRBV12-4 and TRBJ2-5; 7 nucleotides agree with TRBD2. The V gene end was trimmed by 3 bases and the J gene end by 11 bases; junction bases not matched to a gene: 18. CDR3 size: 16 residues. The CDR3 sequence is CASSFSPSGYYNEQYF. In nucleotides, the CDR3 is TGTGCCAGCAGTTTTTCCCCTAGCGGATATTACAATGAGCAGTACTTC.

The chain recombines TRBV20-1 with TRBJ2-7, with 7 bases matching TRBD2. This CDR3 region has 13 residues. CDR1 is DFQATT, CDR2 SNEGSKA, per germline (reference sequence). The J segment lost 2 bases and the V segment lost 4 bases, leaving 5 bases of the junction unmatched. The CDR3 reads CSATSGLTYEQYF. In DNA form, the CDR3 reads TGCAGTGCTACTAGCGGCCTTACCTACGAGCAGTACTTC.

The V gene is TRBV7-8, the J gene TRBJ2-2; 7 bases agree with TRBD1. V shed 5 bases and J 0 bases; nucleotides not matched to a gene: 18. The CDR3 is 20 residues long. The germline V gene encodes CDR1 SGHVS and CDR2 FQNEAQ. Here the CDR3 reads CASSTREIYRGTTNTGELFF. CDR3 nucleotides: TGTGCCAGCAGCACACGGGAAATTTACAGGGGAACCACGAACACCGGGGAGCTGTTTTTT.

The J gene is TRBJ2-1, the V gene TRBV4-1, with TRBD2 matching 8 bases. Germline-derived CDR1 and CDR2 are MGHRA and YSYEKL. This CDR3 comprises 18 residues. J lost 0 bases, V lost 4 bases, and 11 bases had no gene match. The DNA of the CDR3 is TGCGCCAGCAGCCTTTCCGAGCGGGAGCGGAGCTCCTACAATGAGCAGTTCTTC. It encodes CASSLSERERSSYNEQFF.

The chain employs TRBV5-1 and TRBJ2-5, with 13 bases lining up with TRBD2. This CDR3 region has 16 residues. Trimming removed 5 bases from V and 0 bases from J; junction bases left unmatched: 4. Germline CDR1 and CDR2: SGHRS and YFSETQ. The CDR3 DNA reads as TGCGCCAGCAGGACTAGCGGGGGGCTCTACCAAGAGACCCAGTACTTC. Translated, it gives CASRTSGGLYQETQYF. Full variable domain (missing parts from reference TRBV5-1 and TRBJ2-5): KAGVTQTPRYLIKTRGQQVTLSCSPISGHRSVSWYQQTPGQGLQFLFEYFSETQRNKGNFPGRFSGRQFSNSRSEMNVSTLELGDSALYLCASRTSGGLYQETQYFGPGTRLLVL.

This clonotype was counted a few times. The chain is built from TRBV7-9 and TRBJ2-4; perhaps TRBD1 as D (5 bases). This CDR3 is 14 amino acids long. Trimming removed 3 bases from V and 5 bases from J, with 11 bases in between. Per germline, CDR1 SEHNR and CDR2 FQNEAQ (reference sequence). In DNA form, the CDR3 reads TGTGCCAGCAGCTTGCGGACATCCGAAAACATTCAGTACTTC. Its translation: CASSLRTSENIQYF.

The rearrangement uses TRBV5-1 and TRBJ1-1; a weak D match, TRBD1 (5 bases). In germline, CDR1 is SGHRS, CDR2 YFSETQ. The CDR3 length is 13 residues. Trimming pared 3 bases from V and 5 bases from J, leaving 11 bases between. As DNA, the CDR3 is TGCGCCAGCAGCTGGACCAGGGAAACTGAAGCTTTCTTT. It translates to CASSWTRETEAFF.

This clonotype was counted only a few times. The rearrangement links TRBV5-1 to TRBJ2-5; 10 bases fit TRBD2. The CDR3 runs to 14 residues. After removal of 7 bases from V and 5 bases from J, the junction contained 8 bases not matched to a gene. The germline V gene has CDR1 SGHRS and CDR2 YFSETQ. The CDR3 DNA reads as TGCGCCAGCGGAGATAGCGGGGGGAGCGAGACCCAGTACTTC. Amino acids: CASGDSGGSETQYF.

This clonotype has a handful of counts. The chain couples TRBV20-1 to TRBJ2-5; D may be TRBD1 or TRBD2 (5 bases each). The CDR3 has 11 amino acids. Germline V CDR1 and CDR2: DFQATT, SNEGSKA (reference sequence). V gave up 6 bases and J gave up 5 bases, with 10 bases separating them. Here the CDR3 reads CSAVGEETQYF. The CDR3 DNA is TGCAGTGCCGTAGGGGAGGAGACCCAGTACTTC.

In its sample, this clonotype was seen many times. The chain has TRBV12-3 or TRBV12-4 and TRBJ2-3, with TRBD1 matching 9 bases. J gave up 6 bases and V 5 bases, and 9 bases lay outside the gene matches. This CDR3 has 15 residues. CDR3 coding DNA: TGTGCCAGCAGTCCCCTCTGGGACAGGGAGGATACGCAGTATTTT. Translated: CASSPLWDREDTQYF.

The chain has TRBV19 and TRBJ1-5, with unresolved D. V shed 4 bases and J shed 1 base, with 8 bases lying between them. The CDR3 covers 14 residues. Germline V gives CDR1 LNHDA, CDR2 SQIVND (reference sequence). As DNA, the CDR3 is TGTGCCAGTAGTAATCCACGGAGCAATCAGCCCCAGCATTTT. Translation gives CASSNPRSNQPQHF.

The chain is built from TRBV10-3 and TRBJ1-6, with a possible D match to TRBD1 (6 bases). Germline V gene data show CDR1 as ENHRY and CDR2 as SYGVKD. CDR3 length: 15 amino acids. Trimming cost V 6 bases and J 7 bases, with 16 bases left between them. The DNA for the CDR3 is TGTGCCATCAGCCGAGAGGAGACAGGCAATTCACCCCTCCACTTT. It translates to CAISREETGNSPLHF.

This clonotype appeared a few times. The CDR3 sequence: CASSESGLETQYF. In DNA form, the CDR3 reads TGTGCCAGCAGCGAGTCGGGGTTAGAGACCCAGTACTTC. The gene calls are TRBV3-1 and TRBJ2-5, with D perhaps matching TRBD2 (5 bases). CDR3 length equals 13 residues. In germline, CDR1 is LGHDT, CDR2 YNNKEL (reference sequence). The V end was cut by 5 bases, the J end by 4 bases, with 11 bases between.

This clonotype appeared a few times. V is TRBV9 and J is TRBJ2-3; D unresolved. Germline V gene sequence: CDR1 SGDLS, CDR2 YYNGEE. This CDR3 is built from 17 residues. V lost 1 base, J lost 2 bases, and 17 bases lay in between. The DNA for the CDR3 is TGTGCCAGCAGCGTAAGGATTTTAGCCTCGGCCACAGATACGCAGTATTTT. Its translation: CASSVRILASATDTQYF.

CDR3 DNA sequence: TGTGCCAGCAGCCATGTCGGGCAGGGCCCAGATACGCAGTATTTT. Its protein is CASSHVGQGPDTQYF. The rearrangement links TRBV11-2 to TRBJ2-3; weak D call: TRBD1 (5 bases). V dropped 5 bases and J dropped 4 bases, with 16 bases sitting between them. The CDR3 has 15 amino acids. Per germline, CDR1 SGHAT and CDR2 FQNNGV.

The chain links TRBV10-2 to TRBJ1-1; D uncertain. The CDR3 runs to 14 residues. Germline V gives CDR1 WSHSY, CDR2 SAAADI. V was clipped by 3 bases and J by 2 bases, with 10 bases between them. The DNA of the CDR3 is TGCGCCAGCAGTGAATTTGGGGTTAACACTGAAGCTTTCTTT. Protein product: CASSEFGVNTEAFF.

The V call is TRBV12-5, the J call TRBJ2-1; D remains unclear. The CDR3 runs to 11 residues. The germline V gene has CDR1 LGHNT and CDR2 FRNRAP. V lost 4 bases and J 9 bases, leaving 7 bases between the germline ends. CDR3 DNA sequence: TGTGCTAGTGGTTCGCCGCCTGAGCAGTTCTTC. This encodes CASGSPPEQFF. Combining the CDR3 with reference TRBV12-5 and TRBJ2-1 gives the whole variable domain DARVTQTPRHKVTEMGQEVTMRCQPILGHNTVFWYRQTMMQGLELLAYFRNRAPLDDSGMPKDRFSAEMPDATLATLKIQPSEPRDSAVYFCASGSPPEQFFGPGTRLTVL.